The text below deals with one T cell receptor beta chain. What it recognizes is unknown. The record originates from a study of shared clonotypes between healthy human individuals. Study-wide points: As a rule, naive subsets had a larger estimated richness than memory subsets.

V gave up 2 bases and J gave up 7 bases, with 20 bases separating them. Germline V gives CDR1 LGHNA, CDR2 YSLEER. This CDR3 is built from 16 residues. Donors were healthy HIV-negative adults without recently reported acute infections or vaccinations. At the deep level, the assay was run. Original data processing: Filtering differed, since immunoSEQ gave only junction sequences and no quality scores. Some clones are missing from TCRdb's copy, which holds only in-frame ones; the method was immunoSEQ multiplex PCR. V, J and clone size are taken as reported in that table, and D and trimming were inferred from the DNA itself. The sample carries 2 million to 2.5 million clones, around 95% recorded once.

This chain links TRBV4-3 with TRBJ2-5; a weak D match, TRBD2 (6 bases). This clonotype was sampled from a young man in good health. Sequenced input: naive CD4+ T cells sorted from blood. As for subset: CD45RA+ positively selected. The CDR3 DNA sequence: TGCGCCAGCAGCCAATTTACTCGAGGGGACTCGGGGACCCAGTACTTC. Protein sequence: CASSQFTRGDSGTQYF.